This T cell receptor beta chain was captured in a study of blood T cell repertoires in COVID-19. V lost 2 bases, J lost 1 base, and 12 bases stayed unmatched. The CDR3 consists of 18 residues. CDR1 and CDR2 from the germline V gene are LGHNA and YNFKEQ. Libraries were prepared by immunoSEQ multiplex PCR; TCRdb keeps only in-frame clonotypes and omits some of them. The sample lists approximately 40,000 clones, 70% to 90% occurring once. Sequencing was carried out using peripheral blood. The receptor was isolated from a man aged 55 to 70 with COVID-19, enrolled during active disease. The gene calls are TRBV4-2 and TRBJ2-5; TRBD1 matches 8 bases. CDR3 sequence reads: CASSQTFGGTGVQETQYF. CDR3 bases: TGTGCCAGCAGCCAAACCTTCGGCGGGACAGGAGTCCAAGAGACCCAGTACTTC.